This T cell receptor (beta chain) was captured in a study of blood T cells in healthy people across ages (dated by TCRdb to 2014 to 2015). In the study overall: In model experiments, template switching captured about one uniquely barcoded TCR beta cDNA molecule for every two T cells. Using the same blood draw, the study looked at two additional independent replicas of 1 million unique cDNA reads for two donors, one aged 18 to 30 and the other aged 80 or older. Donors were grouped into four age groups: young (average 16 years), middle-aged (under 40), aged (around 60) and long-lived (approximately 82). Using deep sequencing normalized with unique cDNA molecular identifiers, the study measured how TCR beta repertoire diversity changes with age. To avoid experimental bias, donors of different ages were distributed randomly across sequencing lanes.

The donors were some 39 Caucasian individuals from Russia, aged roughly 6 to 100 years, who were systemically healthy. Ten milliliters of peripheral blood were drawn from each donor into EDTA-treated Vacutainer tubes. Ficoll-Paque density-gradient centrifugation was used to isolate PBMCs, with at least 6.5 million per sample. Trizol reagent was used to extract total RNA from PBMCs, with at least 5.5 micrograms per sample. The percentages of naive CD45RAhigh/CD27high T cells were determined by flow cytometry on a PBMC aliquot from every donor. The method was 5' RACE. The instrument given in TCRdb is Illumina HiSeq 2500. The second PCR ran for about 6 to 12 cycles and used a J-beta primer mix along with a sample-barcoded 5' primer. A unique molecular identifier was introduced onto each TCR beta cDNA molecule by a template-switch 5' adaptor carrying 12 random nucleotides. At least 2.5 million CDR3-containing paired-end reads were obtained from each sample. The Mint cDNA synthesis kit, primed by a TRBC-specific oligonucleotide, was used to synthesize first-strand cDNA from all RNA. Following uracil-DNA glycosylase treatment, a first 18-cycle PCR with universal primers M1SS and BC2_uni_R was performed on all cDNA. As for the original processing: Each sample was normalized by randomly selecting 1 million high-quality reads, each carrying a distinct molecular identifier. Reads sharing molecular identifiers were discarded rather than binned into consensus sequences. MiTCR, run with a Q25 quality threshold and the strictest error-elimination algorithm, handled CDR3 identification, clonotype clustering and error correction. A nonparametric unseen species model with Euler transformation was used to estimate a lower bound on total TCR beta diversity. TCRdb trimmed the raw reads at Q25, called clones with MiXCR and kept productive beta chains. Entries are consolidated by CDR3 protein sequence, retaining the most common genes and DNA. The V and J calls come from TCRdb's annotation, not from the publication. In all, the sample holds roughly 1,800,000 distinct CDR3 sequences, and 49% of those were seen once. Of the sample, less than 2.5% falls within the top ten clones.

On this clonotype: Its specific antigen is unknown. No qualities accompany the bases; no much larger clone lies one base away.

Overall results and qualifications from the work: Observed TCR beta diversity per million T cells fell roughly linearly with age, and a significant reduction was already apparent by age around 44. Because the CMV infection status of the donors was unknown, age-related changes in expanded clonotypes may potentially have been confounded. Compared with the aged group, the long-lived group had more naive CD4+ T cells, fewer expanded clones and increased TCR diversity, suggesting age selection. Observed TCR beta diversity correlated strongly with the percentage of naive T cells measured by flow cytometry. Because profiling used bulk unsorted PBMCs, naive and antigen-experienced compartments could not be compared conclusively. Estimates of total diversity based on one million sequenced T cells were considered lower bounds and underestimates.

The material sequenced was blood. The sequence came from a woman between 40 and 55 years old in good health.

The nucleotides are TGTGCCAGCAGCTTGGCCAGGGGGCCGCTTCACAATGAGCAGTTCTTC. It codes for CASSLARGPLHNEQFF. The chain uses TRBV5-5 and TRBJ2-1; 8 middle bases align to TRBD1. V has 0 bases trimmed and J has 5 bases trimmed; junction bases matching no gene number 7. CDR1 and CDR2 (SGHKS, YYEKEE) derive from the germline V gene (reference sequence). The CDR3 measures 16 amino acids from cysteine to phenylalanine. Solely the CDR3 DNA is kept, with 48 bases framed from the first base.